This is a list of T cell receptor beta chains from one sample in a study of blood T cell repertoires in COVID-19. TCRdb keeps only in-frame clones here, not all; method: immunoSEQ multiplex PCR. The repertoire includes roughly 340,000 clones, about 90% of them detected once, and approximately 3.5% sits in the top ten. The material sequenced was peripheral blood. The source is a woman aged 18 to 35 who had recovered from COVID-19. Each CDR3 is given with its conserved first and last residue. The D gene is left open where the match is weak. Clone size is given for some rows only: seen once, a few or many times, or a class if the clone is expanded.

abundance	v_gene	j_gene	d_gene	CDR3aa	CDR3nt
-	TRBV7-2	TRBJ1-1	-	CASSDLLGNTEAFF	TGTGCCAGCAGCGACTTACTGGGGAACACTGAAGCTTTCTTT
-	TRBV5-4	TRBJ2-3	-	CASSNTSTDTQYF	TGTGCCAGCAGCAATACTAGCACAGATACGCAGTATTTT
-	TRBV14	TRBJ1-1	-	CATRGGRLLIF	TGTGCCACCCGGGGGGGGAGACTTTTAATTTTT
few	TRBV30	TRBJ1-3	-	CAWSVPGFTGNTIYF	TGTGCCTGGAGTGTCCCAGGGTTCACTGGAAACACCATATATTTT
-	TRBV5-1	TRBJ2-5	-	CASSLGGGGGQETQYF	TGCGCCAGCAGCTTGGGGGGGGGCGGGGGCCAAGAGACCCAGTACTTC
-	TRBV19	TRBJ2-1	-	CASSIDGRVLNEQFF	TGTGCCAGTAGTATAGATGGGCGGGTTTTGAATGAGCAGTTCTTC
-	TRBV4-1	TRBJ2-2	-	CASSQEGVDTGELFF	TGCGCCAGCAGCCAAGAAGGGGTAGACACCGGGGAGCTGTTTTTT
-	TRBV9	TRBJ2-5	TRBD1	CASSPGQGGRGETQYF	TGTGCCAGCAGCCCGGGACAGGGAGGGAGGGGAGAGACCCAGTACTTC
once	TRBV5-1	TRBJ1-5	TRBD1	CASSWDSRNQPQHF	TGCGCCAGCAGCTGGGACAGTCGGAATCAGCCCCAGCATTTT
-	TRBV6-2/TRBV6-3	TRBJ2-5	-	CASSHREETQYF	TGTGCCAGCAGCCACCGGGAAGAGACCCAGTACTTC
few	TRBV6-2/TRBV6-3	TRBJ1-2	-	CASSPSYGYTF	TGTGCCAGCAGTCCCAGCTATGGCTACACCTTC
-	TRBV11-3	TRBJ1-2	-	CASSSYRAEGYTF	TGTGCCAGCAGCTCGTACAGGGCGGAGGGCTACACCTTC
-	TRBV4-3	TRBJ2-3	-	CASSHLKTSTDTQYF	TGCGCCAGCAGCCACCTTAAGACTAGCACAGATACGCAGTATTTT
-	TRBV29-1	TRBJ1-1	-	CSVVDSGTEAFF	TGCAGCGTCGTGGACAGTGGCACTGAAGCTTTCTTT
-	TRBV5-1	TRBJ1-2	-	CASSLDRLYGYTF	TGCGCCAGCAGCTTGGACAGGCTCTATGGCTACACCTTC
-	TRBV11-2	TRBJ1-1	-	CASSLQGGRTEAFF	TGTGCCAGCAGCTTACAGGGCGGTCGCACTGAAGCTTTCTTT
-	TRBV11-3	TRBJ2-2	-	CASSLEAGTGELFF	TGTGCCAGCAGCTTAGAAGCAGGGACCGGGGAGCTGTTTTTT
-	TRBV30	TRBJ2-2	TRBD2	CACPRGGSGGKNGELFF	TGTGCCTGCCCCCGGGGGGGTAGCGGGGGGAAAAACGGGGAGCTGTTTTTT
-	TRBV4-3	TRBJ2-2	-	CASSPDTFIGELFF	TGCGCCAGCAGTCCTGACACATTCATCGGGGAGCTGTTTTTT
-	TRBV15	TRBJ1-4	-	CATSRPGTLDEKLFF	TGTGCCACCAGCAGACCCGGGACACTGGATGAAAAACTGTTTTTT
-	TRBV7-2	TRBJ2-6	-	CASSLSFGANVLTF	TGTGCCAGCAGCTTGAGTTTTGGGGCCAACGTCCTGACTTTC
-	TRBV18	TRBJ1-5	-	CASSPHTDQPQHF	TGTGCCAGCTCACCCCACACAGATCAGCCCCAGCATTTT
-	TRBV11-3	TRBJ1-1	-	CASSLDPSTEAFF	TGTGCCAGCAGCTTAGATCCTAGCACTGAAGCTTTCTTT
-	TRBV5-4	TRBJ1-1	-	CASRGGGALNTEAFF	TGTGCCAGCAGAGGCGGGGGGGCGTTGAACACTGAAGCTTTCTTT
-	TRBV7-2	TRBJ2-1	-	CASLFGGTGYNEQFF	TGTGCCAGCCTGTTCGGGGGGACAGGTTACAATGAGCAGTTCTTC
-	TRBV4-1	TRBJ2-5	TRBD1	CASSRQQGADETQYF	TGCGCCAGCAGCCGCCAACAGGGGGCAGACGAGACCCAGTACTTC
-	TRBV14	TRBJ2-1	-	CASSLSMSYNEQFF	TGTGCCAGCAGCCTTAGTATGTCCTACAATGAGCAGTTCTTC
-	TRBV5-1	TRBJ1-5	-	CASSLEGGEQPQHF	TGCGCCAGCAGCTTGGAGGGAGGTGAGCAGCCCCAGCATTTT
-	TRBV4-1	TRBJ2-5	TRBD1	CASSLLDRAEETQYF	TGCGCCAGCAGCCTCCTAGACAGGGCGGAAGAGACCCAGTACTTC
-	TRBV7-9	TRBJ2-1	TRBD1	CASSLKGPGQGADEQFF	TGTGCCAGCAGCTTAAAAGGTCCCGGACAGGGGGCCGATGAGCAGTTCTTC
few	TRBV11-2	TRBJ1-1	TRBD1	CASSLGRGHRYTEAFF	TGTGCCAGCAGCTTAGGGAGGGGGCATAGGTACACTGAAGCTTTCTTT
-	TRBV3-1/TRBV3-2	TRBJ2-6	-	CASSQDWGGPGANVLTF	TGTGCCAGCAGCCAAGATTGGGGGGGGCCTGGGGCCAACGTCCTGACTTTC
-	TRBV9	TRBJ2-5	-	CASSPLGGAETQYF	TGTGCCAGCAGCCCGCTAGGGGGGGCAGAGACCCAGTACTTC
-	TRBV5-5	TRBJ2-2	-	CASTGTNTGELFF	TGTGCCAGCACCGGGACGAACACCGGGGAGCTGTTTTTT
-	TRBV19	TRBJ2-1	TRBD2	CASSKTSGRGEQFF	TGTGCCAGTAGTAAGACTAGCGGGAGAGGGGAGCAGTTCTTC
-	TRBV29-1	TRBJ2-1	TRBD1	CSVDGTGMDEQFF	TGCAGCGTTGACGGGACAGGGATGGATGAGCAGTTCTTC
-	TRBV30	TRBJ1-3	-	CAWSYRITSGNTIYF	TGTGCCTGGAGTTACAGGATCACCTCTGGAAACACCATATATTTT
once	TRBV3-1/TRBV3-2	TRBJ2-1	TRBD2	CASSQDRLAGVGEQFF	TGTGCCAGCAGCCAAGACCGGCTAGCGGGAGTCGGGGAGCAGTTCTTC
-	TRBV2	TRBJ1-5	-	CASKATGIGPQHF	TGTGCCAGCAAGGCCACAGGGATCGGCCCCCAGCATTTT
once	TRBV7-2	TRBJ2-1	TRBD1	CASSLVGDRGHEQFF	TGTGCCAGCAGCTTAGTCGGTGACAGGGGCCATGAGCAGTTCTTC
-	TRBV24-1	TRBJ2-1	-	CATSDSGRSGNEQFF	TGTGCCACCAGTGATTCCGGGAGATCGGGCAATGAGCAGTTCTTC
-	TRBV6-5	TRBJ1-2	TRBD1	CASSYRTGNRGYTF	TGTGCCAGCAGTTACAGGACAGGCAATAGGGGCTACACCTTC
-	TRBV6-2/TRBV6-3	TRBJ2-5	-	CASSYLSDSQETQYF	TGTGCCAGCAGTTACCTCTCGGACTCTCAAGAGACCCAGTACTTC
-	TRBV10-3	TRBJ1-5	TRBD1	CAISSGQGGNQPQHF	TGTGCCATCAGCTCGGGACAGGGAGGCAATCAGCCCCAGCATTTT
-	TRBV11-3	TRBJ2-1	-	CASSLESSYNEQFF	TGTGCCAGCAGCTTAGAGAGTTCCTACAATGAGCAGTTCTTC
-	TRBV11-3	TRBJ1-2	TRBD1	CASSLSGTDYGYTF	TGTGCCAGCTCACTCTCCGGGACAGATTATGGCTACACCTTC
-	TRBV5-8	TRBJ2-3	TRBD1	CASSWTGRTDTQYF	TGTGCCAGCAGCTGGACAGGGCGCACAGATACGCAGTATTTT
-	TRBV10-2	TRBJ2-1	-	CASSYGRTPYNEQFF	TGCGCCAGCAGCTACGGGAGAACGCCCTACAATGAGCAGTTCTTC
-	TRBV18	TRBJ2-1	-	CASSGTFAYNEQFF	TGTGCCAGCTCAGGGACTTTTGCCTACAATGAGCAGTTCTTC
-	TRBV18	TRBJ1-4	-	CASSPDLSGELFF	TGTGCCAGCTCACCAGATTTATCGGGAGAACTGTTTTTT
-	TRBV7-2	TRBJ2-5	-	CASSLVRALQETQYF	TGTGCCAGCAGCTTAGTGCGGGCCCTCCAAGAGACCCAGTACTTC
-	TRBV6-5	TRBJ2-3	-	CASCLSWSGTDTQYF	TGTGCCAGTTGCCTAAGCTGGTCTGGCACAGATACGCAGTATTTT
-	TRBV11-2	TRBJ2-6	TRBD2	CASSLGRQAGGYGANVLTF	TGTGCCAGCAGCTTAGGTCGCCAAGCGGGAGGGTATGGGGCCAACGTCCTGACTTTC
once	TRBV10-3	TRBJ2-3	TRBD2	CAVTSDSHTDTQYF	TGTGCCGTAACTAGCGACTCCCACACAGATACGCAGTATTTT